This T cell receptor (beta chain) was obtained from a study of blood T cell repertoires in COVID-19. Of note for this clone: Other nucleotide sequences from this sample produce the same CDR3.

This CDR3 region has 18 residues. Germline V gene sequence: CDR1 SEHNR, CDR2 FQNEAQ (reference sequence). V lost 4 bases and J lost 1; bases outside the gene matches: 10. The protocol was immunoSEQ multiplex PCR, while the TCRdb copy is restricted to in-frame clones and leaves out a portion. Among over 45,000 clones, roughly 80% were seen once, and the ten largest hold about 17%. This receptor was identified in a woman in her 50s with active or convalescent COVID-19. Sequencing was done on a sample of peripheral blood. This chain uses TRBV7-9 with TRBJ2-2; TRBD1 matches 9 bases. CDR3 nucleotide sequence: TGTGCCAGCAGCTCCCTCGGACAGGGGAAGGGGAACACCGGGGAGCTGTTTTTT. It translates to CASSSLGQGKGNTGELFF.